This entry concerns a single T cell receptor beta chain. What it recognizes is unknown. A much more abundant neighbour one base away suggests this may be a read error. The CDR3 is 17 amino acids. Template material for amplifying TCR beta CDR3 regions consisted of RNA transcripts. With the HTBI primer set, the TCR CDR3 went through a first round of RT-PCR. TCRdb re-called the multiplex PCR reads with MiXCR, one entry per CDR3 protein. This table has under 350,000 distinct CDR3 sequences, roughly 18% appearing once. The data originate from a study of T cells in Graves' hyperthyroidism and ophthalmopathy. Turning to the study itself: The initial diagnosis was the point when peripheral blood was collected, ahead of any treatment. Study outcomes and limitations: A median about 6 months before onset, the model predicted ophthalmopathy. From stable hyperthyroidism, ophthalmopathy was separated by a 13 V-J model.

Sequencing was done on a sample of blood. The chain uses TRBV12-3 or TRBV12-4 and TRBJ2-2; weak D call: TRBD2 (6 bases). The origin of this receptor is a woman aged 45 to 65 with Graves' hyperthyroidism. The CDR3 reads CTSSPPGTHLNTGELFF. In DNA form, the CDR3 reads TGTACCAGCAGTCCCCCCGGGACTCATCTTAACACCGGGGAGCTGTTTTTT.